This T cell receptor beta chain was identified in a study of prognosis after radiotherapy for stage I lung cancer. By its share, this clonotype is medium-sized. Genomic DNA provided the template from which TCR beta CDR3 was amplified by two-round multiplex PCR. With primers specific to each TRBV and TRBJ gene, the first-round PCR was performed. TCRdb fed the multiplex PCR reads into MiXCR, producing one record per CDR3 protein. This table has about 14,000 distinct CDR3 sequences, around a quarter appearing once. About 5.6 milliliters of peripheral blood were drawn at each of two time points. The CDR3 runs to 14 residues. V lost 3 bases to trimming and J lost 4 bases, with 13 bases between them. Looked up from germline, CDR1 is SGDLS and CDR2 is YYNGEE.

The receptor was derived from a donor aged 50 or older with non-small cell lung cancer. The sequencing used PBMCs, collected before or after stereotactic body radiation therapy (not recorded which). This sequence joins TRBV9 and TRBJ1-1; D uncertain. The CDR3 loop is CASSAPPLSTEAFF. CDR3 bases: TGTGCCAGCAGCGCCCCCCCGCTGAGCACTGAAGCTTTCTTT.